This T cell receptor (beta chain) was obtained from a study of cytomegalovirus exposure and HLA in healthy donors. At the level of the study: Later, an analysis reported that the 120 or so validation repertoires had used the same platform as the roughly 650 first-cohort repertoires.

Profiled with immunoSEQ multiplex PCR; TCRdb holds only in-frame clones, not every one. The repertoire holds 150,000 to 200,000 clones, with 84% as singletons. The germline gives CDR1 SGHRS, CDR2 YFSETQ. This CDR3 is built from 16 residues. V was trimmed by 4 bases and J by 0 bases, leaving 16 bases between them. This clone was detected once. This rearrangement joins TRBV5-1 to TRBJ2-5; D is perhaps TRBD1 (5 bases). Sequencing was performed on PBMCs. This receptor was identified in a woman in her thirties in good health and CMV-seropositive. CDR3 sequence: CASSTDRSTDQETQYF. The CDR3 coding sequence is TGCGCCAGCAGCACCGACCGATCGACAGACCAAGAGACCCAGTACTTC.